This TCR beta chain was obtained from a study of T cell responses to AZD1222 COVID-19 vaccine. Background on the study: Second doses that came at about 4 or about 12 weeks were put together.

Study results and caveats: Among those given AZD1222, only six were seropositive at baseline. Spike-specific TCR breadth and depth rose after two AZD1222 doses.

Looked up from germline, CDR1 is DFQATT and CDR2 is SNEGSKA (reference sequence). The CDR3 contains 11 residues. The V and J ends lost 3 bases and 8 bases respectively, with 10 bases between them. Profiled with immunoSEQ multiplex PCR; TCRdb holds only in-frame clones, not every one. This table holds around 50,000 clones, around 80% found once. As concerns this clone: The antigen is undetermined.

The clonotype was recovered from an adult in good health. The sequencing here drew on peripheral blood, taken on day 0 of AZD1222 vaccination. The J gene is TRBJ1-2, the V gene TRBV20-1; D is ambiguous. CDR3 sequence: CSARDVYGYTF. In DNA form, the CDR3 reads TGCAGTGCTAGGGACGTCTACGGCTACACCTTC.